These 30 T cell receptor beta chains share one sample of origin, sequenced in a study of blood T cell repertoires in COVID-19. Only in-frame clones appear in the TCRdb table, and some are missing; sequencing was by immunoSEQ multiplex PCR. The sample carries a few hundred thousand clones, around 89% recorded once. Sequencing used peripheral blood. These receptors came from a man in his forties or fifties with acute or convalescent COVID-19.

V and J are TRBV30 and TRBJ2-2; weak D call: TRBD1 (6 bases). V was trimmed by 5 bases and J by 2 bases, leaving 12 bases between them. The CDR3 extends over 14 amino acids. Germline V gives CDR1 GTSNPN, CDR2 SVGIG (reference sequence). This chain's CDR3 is CAWAGTSNTGELFF. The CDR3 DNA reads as TGTGCCTGGGCCGGGACATCCAACACCGGGGAGCTGTTTTTT.

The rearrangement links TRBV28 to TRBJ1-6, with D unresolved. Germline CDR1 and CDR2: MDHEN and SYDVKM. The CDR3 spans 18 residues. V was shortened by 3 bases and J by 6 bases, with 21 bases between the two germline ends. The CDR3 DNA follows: TGTGCCAGCAGTTTTTATGGAAAGACTGGCATTCGTAATTCACCCCTCCACTTT. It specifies CASSFYGKTGIRNSPLHF.

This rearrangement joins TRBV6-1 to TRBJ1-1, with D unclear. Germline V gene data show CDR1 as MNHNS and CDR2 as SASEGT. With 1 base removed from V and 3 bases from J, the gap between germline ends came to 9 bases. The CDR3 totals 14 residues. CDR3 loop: CASSEETGDTEAFF. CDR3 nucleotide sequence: TGTGCCAGCAGTGAAGAAACCGGGGACACTGAAGCTTTCTTT.

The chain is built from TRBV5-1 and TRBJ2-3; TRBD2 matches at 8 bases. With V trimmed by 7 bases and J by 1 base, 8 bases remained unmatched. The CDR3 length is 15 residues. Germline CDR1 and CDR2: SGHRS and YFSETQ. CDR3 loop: CASSGLAVGTDTQYF. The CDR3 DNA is TGCGCCAGCTCCGGACTAGCAGTTGGCACAGATACGCAGTATTTT. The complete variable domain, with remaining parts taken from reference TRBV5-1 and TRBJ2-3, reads KAGVTQTPRYLIKTRGQQVTLSCSPISGHRSVSWYQQTPGQGLQFLFEYFSETQRNKGNFPGRFSGRQFSNSRSEMNVSTLELGDSALYLCASSGLAVGTDTQYFGPGTRLTVL.

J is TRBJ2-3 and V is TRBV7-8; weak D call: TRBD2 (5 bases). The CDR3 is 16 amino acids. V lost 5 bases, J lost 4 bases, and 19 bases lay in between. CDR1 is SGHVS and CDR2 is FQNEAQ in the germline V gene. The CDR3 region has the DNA TGTGCCAGCAGCCCCCCCTCCTCGGGGTTGTCAGATACGCAGTATTTT. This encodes CASSPPSSGLSDTQYF. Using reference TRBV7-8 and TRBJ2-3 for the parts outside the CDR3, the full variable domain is GAGVSQSPRYKVAKRGQDVALRCDPISGHVSLFWYQQALGQGPEFLTYFQNEAQLDKSGLPSDRFFAERPEGSVSTLKIQRTQQEDSAVYLCASSPPSSGLSDTQYFGPGTRLTVL.

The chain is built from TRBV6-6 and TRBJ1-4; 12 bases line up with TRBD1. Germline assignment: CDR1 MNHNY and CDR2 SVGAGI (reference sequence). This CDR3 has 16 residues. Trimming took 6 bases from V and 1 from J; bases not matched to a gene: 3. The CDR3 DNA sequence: TGTGCCAGCAGGGGGGACAGGGGGCAAACTAATGAAAAACTGTTTTTT. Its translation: CASRGDRGQTNEKLFF.

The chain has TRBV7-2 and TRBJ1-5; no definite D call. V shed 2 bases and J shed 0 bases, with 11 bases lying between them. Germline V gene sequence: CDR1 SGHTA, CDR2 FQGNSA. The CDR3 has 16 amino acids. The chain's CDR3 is CASSLSSPVSNQPQHF. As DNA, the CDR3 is TGTGCCAGCAGCTTATCGAGCCCGGTTAGCAATCAGCCCCAGCATTTT. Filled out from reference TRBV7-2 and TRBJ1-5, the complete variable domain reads GAGVSQSPSNKVTEKGKDVELRCDPISGHTALYWYRQSLGQGLEFLIYFQGNSAPDKSGLPSDRFSAERTGGSVSTLTIQRTQQEDSAVYLCASSLSSPVSNQPQHFGDGTRLSIL.

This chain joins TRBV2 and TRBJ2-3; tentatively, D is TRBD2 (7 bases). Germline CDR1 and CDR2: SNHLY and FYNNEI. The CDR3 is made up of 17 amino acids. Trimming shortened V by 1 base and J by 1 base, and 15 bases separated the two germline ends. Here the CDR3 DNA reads TGTGCCAGCAGTGAAGGCGCGGGGGCGCTGGGCACAGATACGCAGTATTTT. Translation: CASSEGAGALGTDTQYF.

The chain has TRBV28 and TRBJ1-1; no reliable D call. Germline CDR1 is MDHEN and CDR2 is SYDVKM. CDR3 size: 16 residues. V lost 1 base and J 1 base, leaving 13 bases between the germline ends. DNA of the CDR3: TGTGCCAGCAGTTTATACCGGGGTACCCCGAACACTGAAGCTTTCTTT. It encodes CASSLYRGTPNTEAFF.

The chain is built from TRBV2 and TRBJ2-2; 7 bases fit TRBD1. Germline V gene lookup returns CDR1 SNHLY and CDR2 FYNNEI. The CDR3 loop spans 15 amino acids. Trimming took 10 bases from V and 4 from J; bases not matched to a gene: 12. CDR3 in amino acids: CATQRGPTFTGELFF. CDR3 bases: TGTGCCACTCAAAGGGGGCCAACATTCACCGGGGAGCTGTTTTTT.

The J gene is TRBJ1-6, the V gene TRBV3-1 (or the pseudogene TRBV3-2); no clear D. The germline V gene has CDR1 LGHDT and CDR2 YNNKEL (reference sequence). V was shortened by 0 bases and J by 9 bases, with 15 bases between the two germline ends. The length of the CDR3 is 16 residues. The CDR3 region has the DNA TGTGCCAGCAGCCAAGATTACGTGCGTCGAAGTTCACCCCTCCACTTT. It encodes CASSQDYVRRSSPLHF.

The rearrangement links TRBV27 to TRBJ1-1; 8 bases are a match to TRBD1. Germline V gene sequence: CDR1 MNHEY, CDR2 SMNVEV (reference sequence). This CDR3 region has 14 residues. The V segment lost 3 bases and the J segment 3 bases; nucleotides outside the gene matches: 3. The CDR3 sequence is CASSFTGGYTEAFF. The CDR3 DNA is TGTGCCAGCAGTTTCACAGGGGGGTACACTGAAGCTTTCTTT.

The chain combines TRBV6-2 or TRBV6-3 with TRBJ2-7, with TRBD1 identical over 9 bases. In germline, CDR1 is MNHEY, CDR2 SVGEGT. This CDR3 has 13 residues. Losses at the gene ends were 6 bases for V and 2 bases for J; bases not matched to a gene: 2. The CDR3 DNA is TGTGCCAGCAGCCGGGACAGGGCCTACGAGCAGTACTTC. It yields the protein CASSRDRAYEQYF.

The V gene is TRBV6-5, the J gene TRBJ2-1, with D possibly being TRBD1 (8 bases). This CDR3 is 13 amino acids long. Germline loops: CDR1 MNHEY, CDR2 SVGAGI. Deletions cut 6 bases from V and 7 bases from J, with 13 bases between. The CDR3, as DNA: TGTGCCAGCAGCGACAGGGGAGGGAATGAGCAGTTCTTC. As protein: CASSDRGGNEQFF.

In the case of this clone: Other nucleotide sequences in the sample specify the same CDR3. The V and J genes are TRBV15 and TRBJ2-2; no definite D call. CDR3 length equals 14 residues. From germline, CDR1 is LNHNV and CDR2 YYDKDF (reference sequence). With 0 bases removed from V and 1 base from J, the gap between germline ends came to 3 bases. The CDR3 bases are TGTGCCACCAGCAGAGATCTGAACACCGGGGAGCTGTTTTTT. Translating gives CATSRDLNTGELFF.

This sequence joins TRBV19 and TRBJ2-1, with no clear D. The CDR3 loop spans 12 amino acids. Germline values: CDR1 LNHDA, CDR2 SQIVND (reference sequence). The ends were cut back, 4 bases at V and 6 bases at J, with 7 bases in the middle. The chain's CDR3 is CASSTKINEQFF. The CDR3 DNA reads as TGTGCCAGTAGTACTAAGATCAATGAGCAGTTCTTC.

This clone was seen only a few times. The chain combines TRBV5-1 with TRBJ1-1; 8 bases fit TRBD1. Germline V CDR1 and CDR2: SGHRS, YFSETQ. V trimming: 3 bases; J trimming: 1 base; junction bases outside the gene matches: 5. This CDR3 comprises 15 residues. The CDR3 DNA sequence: TGCGCCAGCAGCTGGTGGACAGGGCAGAACACTGAAGCTTTCTTT. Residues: CASSWWTGQNTEAFF. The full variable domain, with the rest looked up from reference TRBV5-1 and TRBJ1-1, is KAGVTQTPRYLIKTRGQQVTLSCSPISGHRSVSWYQQTPGQGLQFLFEYFSETQRNKGNFPGRFSGRQFSNSRSEMNVSTLELGDSALYLCASSWWTGQNTEAFFGQGTRLTVV.

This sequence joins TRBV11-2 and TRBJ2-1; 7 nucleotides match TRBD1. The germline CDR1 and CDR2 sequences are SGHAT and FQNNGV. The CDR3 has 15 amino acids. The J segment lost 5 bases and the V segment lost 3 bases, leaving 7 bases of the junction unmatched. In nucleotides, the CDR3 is TGTGCCAGCAGCTTTCCGGGACAGAGAAACAATGAGCAGTTCTTC. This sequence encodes CASSFPGQRNNEQFF. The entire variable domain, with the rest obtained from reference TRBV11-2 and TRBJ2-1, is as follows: EAGVAQSPRYKIIEKRQSVAFWCNPISGHATLYWYQQILGQGPKLLIQFQNNGVVDDSQLPKDRFSAERLKGVDSTLKIQPAKLEDSAVYLCASSFPGQRNNEQFFGPGTRLTVL.

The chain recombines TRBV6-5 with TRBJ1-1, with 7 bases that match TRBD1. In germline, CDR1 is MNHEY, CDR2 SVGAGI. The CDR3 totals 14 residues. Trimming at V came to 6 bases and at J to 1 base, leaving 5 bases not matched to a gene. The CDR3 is CASSAGTANTEAFF. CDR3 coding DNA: TGTGCCAGCAGCGCCGGGACAGCGAACACTGAAGCTTTCTTT.

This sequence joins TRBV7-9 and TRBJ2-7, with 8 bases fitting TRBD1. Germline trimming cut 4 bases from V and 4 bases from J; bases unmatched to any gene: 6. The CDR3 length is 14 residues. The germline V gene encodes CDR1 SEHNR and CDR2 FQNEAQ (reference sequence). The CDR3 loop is CASSSDREVYEQYF. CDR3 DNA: TGTGCCAGCAGCTCGGACAGGGAGGTTTACGAGCAGTACTTC.

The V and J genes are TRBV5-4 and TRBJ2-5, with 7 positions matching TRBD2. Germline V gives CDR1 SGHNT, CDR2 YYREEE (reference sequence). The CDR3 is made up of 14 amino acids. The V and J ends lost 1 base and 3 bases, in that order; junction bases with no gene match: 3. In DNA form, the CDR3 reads TGTGCCAGCAGCTTGACAGCGGGGAAAGAGACCCAGTACTTC. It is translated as CASSLTAGKETQYF. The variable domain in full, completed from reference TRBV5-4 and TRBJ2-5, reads ETGVTQSPTHLIKTRGQQVTLRCSSQSGHNTVSWYQQALGQGPQFIFQYYREEENGRGNFPPRFSGLQFPNYSSELNVNALELDDSALYLCASSLTAGKETQYFGPGTRLLVL.

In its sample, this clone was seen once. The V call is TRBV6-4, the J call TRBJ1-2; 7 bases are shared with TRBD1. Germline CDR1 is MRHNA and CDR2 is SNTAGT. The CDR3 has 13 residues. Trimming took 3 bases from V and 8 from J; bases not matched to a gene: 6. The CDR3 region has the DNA TGTGCCAGCAGTGAGGGGGACAGTCGGGGCTACACCTTC. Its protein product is CASSEGDSRGYTF.

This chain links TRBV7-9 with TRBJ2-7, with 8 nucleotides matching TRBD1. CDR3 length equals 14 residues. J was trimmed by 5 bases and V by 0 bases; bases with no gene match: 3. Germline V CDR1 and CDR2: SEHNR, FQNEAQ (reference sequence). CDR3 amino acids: CASSLASRGHEQYF. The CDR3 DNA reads TGTGCCAGCAGCTTAGCTAGCAGGGGGCACGAGCAGTACTTC.

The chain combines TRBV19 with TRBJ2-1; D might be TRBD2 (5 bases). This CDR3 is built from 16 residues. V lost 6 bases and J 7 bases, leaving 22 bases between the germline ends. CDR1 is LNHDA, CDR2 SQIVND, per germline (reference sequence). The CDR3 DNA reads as TGTGCCAGTAGAATCGGAGAGGCTTCATGGGAGAATGAGCAGTTCTTC. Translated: CASRIGEASWENEQFF.

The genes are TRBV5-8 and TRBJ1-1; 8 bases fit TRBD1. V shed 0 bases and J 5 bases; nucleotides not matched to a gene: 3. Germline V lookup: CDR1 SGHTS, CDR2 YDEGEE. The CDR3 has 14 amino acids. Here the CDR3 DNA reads TGTGCCAGCAGCTTGGGGACAGGGATAACTGAAGCTTTCTTT. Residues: CASSLGTGITEAFF.

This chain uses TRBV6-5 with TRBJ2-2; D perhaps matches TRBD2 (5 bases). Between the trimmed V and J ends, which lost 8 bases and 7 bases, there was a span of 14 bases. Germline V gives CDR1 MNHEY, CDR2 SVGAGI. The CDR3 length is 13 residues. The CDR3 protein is CASGIRRDGELFF. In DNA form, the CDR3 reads TGTGCCAGCGGGATTCGCCGGGACGGGGAGCTGTTTTTT.

CDR3 DNA sequence: TGCGCCAGCAGCCAAGATCGGAGGTATGCCGAACAAGAGACCCAGTACTTC. This translates into CASSQDRRYAEQETQYF. The V and J genes are TRBV4-3 and TRBJ2-5, with D possibly matching TRBD2 (5 bases). The CDR3 has 17 amino acids. The V and J ends lost 0 bases and 2 bases respectively, with 16 bases between them. CDR1 LGHNA and CDR2 YSLEER come from the germline V gene.

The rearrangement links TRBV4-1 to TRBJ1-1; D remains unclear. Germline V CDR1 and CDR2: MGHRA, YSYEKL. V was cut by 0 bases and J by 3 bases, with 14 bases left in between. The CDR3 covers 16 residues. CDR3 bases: TGCGCCAGCAGCCAAGATGAGCTGGGAGGCTACACTGAAGCTTTCTTT. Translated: CASSQDELGGYTEAFF.

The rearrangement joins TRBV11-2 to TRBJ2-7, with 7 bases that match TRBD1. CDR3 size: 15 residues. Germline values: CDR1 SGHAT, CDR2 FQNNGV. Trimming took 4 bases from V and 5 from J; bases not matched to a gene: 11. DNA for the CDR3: TGTGCCAGCAGCTCCCCCCGACAGGGAGTAGACGAGCAGTACTTC. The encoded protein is CASSSPRQGVDEQYF.

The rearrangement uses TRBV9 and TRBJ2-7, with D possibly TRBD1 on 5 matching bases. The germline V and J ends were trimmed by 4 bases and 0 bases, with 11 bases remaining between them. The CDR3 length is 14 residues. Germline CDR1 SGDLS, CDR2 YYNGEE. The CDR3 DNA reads TGTGCCAGCAGCCCGAGACAGCTCTCCTACGAGCAGTACTTC. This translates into CASSPRQLSYEQYF.